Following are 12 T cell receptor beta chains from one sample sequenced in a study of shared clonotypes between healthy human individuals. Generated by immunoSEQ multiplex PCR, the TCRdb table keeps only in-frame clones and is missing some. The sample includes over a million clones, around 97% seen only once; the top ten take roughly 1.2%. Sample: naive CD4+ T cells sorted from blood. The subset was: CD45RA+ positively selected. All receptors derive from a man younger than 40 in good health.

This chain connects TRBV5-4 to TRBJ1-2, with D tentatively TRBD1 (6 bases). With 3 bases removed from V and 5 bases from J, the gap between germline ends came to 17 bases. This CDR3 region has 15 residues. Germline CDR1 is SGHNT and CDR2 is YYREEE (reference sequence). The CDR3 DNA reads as TGTGCCAGCAGCTCCCGCGGCAGGGGAATTTATGGCTACACCTTC. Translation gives CASSSRGRGIYGYTF.

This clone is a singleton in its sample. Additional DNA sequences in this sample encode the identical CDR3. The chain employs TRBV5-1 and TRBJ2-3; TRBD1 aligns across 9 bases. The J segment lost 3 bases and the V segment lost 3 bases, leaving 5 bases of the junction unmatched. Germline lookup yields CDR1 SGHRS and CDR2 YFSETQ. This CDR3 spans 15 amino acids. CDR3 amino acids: CASSWTGTGTDTQYF. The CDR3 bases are TGCGCCAGCAGCTGGACCGGGACAGGGACAGATACGCAGTATTTT.

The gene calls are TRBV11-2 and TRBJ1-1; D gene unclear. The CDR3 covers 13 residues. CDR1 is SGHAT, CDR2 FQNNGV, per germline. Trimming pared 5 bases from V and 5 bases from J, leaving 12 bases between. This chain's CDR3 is CASSLYAGTEAFF. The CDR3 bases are TGTGCCAGCAGCCTCTATGCGGGGACTGAAGCTTTCTTT.

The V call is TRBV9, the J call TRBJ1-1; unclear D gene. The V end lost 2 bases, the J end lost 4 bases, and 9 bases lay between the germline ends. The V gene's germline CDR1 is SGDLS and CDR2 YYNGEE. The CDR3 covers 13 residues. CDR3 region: CASSVSGVTEAFF. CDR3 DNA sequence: TGTGCCAGCAGCGTTTCGGGCGTCACTGAAGCTTTCTTT.

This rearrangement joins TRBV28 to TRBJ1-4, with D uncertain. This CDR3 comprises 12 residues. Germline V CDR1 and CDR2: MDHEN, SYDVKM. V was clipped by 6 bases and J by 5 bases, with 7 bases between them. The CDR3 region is CASRVRNEKLFF. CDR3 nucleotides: TGTGCCAGCAGGGTTCGAAATGAAAAACTGTTTTTT.

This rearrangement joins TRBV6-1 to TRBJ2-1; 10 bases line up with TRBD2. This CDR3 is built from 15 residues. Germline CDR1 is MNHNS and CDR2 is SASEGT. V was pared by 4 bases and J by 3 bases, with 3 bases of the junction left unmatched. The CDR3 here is CASSGSGRVYNEQFF. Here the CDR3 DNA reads TGTGCCAGCAGTGGGAGCGGGAGGGTCTACAATGAGCAGTTCTTC.

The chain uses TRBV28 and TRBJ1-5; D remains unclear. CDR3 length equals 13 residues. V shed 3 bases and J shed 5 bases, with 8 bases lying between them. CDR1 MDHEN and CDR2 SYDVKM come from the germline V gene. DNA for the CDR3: TGTGCCAGCAGTTTGGAGCGTGATCAGCCCCAGCATTTT. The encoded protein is CASSLERDQPQHF.

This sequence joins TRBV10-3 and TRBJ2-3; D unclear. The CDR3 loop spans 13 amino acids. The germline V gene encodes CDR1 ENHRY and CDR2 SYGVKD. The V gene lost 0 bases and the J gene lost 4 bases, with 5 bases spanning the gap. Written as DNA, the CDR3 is TGTGCCATCAGTGAGTCTACATCAGATACGCAGTATTTT. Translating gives CAISESTSDTQYF.

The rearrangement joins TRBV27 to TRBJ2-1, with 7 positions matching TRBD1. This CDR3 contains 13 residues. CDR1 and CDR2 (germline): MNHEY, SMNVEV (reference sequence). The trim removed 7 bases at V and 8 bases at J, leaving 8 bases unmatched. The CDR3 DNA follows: TGTGCCAGCATCACAGGGGCAGGGGATGAGCAGTTCTTC. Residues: CASITGAGDEQFF.

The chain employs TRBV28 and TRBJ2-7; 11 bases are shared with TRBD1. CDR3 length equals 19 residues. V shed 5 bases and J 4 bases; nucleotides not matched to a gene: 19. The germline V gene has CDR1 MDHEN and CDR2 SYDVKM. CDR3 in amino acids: CASSGQNQAGTGGRYEQYF. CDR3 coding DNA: TGTGCCAGCAGTGGGCAAAATCAGGCCGGGACAGGGGGTAGGTACGAGCAGTACTTC.

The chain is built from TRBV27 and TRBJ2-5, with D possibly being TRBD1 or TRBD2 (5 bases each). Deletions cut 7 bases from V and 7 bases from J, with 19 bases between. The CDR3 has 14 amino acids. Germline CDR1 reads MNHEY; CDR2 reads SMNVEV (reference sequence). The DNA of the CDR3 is TGTGCCAGCACTTCCGGGACCGCTGGGGGGACCCAGTACTTC. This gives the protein CASTSGTAGGTQYF.

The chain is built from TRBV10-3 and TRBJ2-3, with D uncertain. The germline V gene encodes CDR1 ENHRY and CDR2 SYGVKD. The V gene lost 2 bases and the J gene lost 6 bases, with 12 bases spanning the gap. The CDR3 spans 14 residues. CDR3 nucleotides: TGTGCCATCAGTGAGGCGGCACCCGGGGATACGCAGTATTTT. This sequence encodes CAISEAAPGDTQYF.